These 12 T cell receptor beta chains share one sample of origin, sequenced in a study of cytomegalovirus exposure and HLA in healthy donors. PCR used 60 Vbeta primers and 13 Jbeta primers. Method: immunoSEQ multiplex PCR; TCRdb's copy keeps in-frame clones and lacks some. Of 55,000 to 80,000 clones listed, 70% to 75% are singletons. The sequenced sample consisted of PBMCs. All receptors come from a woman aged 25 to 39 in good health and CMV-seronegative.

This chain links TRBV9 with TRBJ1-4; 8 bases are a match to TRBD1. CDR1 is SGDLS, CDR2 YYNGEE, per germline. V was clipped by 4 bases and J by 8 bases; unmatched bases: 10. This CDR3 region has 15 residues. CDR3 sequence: CASSPRTGPFEKLFF. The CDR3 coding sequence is TGTGCCAGCAGCCCGCGGACAGGGCCTTTCGAAAAACTGTTTTTT.

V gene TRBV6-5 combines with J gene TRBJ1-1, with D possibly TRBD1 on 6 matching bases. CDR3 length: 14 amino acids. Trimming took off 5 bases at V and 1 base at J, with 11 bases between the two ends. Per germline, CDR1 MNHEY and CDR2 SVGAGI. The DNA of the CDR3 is TGTGCCAGCAGTCGGGACATCCGGAACACTGAAGCTTTCTTT. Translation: CASSRDIRNTEAFF.

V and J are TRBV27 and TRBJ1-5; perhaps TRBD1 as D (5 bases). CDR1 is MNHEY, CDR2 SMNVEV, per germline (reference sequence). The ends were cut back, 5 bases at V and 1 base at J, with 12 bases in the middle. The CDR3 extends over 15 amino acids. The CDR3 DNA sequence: TGTGCCAGCAGTCCCCTCGGACACAGCAATCAGCCCCAGCATTTT. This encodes CASSPLGHSNQPQHF.

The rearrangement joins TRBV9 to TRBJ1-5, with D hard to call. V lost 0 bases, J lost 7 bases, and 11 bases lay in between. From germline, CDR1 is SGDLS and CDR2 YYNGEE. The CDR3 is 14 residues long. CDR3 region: CASSVGRERQPQHF. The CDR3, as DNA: TGTGCCAGCAGCGTAGGCCGGGAGAGGCAGCCCCAGCATTTT. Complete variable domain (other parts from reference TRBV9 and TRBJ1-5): DSGVTQTPKHLITATGQRVTLRCSPRSGDLSVYWYQQSLDQGLQFLIQYYNGEERAKGNILERFSAQQFPDLHSELNLSSLELGDSALYFCASSVGRERQPQHFGDGTRLSIL.

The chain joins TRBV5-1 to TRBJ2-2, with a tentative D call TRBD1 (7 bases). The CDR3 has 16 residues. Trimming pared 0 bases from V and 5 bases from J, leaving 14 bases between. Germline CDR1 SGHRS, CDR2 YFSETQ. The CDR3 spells CASSLVAGQRTGELFF. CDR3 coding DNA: TGCGCCAGCAGCTTGGTCGCGGGACAGAGAACCGGGGAGCTGTTTTTT.

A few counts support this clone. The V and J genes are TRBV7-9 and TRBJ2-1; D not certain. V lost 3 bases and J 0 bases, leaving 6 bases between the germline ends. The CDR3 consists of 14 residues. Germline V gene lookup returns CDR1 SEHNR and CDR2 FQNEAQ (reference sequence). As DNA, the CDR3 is TGTGCCAGCAGCTTCAGTAACTCCTACAATGAGCAGTTCTTC. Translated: CASSFSNSYNEQFF.

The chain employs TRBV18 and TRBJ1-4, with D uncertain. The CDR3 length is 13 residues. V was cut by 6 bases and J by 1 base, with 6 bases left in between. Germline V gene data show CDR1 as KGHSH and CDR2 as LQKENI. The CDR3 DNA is TGTGCCAGCTCGAGGCAAACTAATGAAAAACTGTTTTTT. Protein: CASSRQTNEKLFF.

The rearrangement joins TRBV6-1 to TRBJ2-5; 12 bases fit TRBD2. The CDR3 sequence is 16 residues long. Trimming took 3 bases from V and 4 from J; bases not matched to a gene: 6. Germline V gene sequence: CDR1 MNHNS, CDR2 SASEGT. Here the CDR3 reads CASSDFRLAGAETQYF. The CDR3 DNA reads TGTGCCAGCAGTGACTTTAGACTAGCGGGAGCAGAGACCCAGTACTTC.

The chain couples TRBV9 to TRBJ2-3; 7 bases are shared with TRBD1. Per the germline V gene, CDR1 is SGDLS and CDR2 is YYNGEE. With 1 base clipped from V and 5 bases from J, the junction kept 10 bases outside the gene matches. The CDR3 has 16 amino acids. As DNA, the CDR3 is TGTGCCAGCAGCGTACGAAGGCAGGGGGATATAGATACGCAGTATTTT. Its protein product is CASSVRRQGDIDTQYF.

This CDR3 is CAWSSLAGGTDTQYF. DNA for the CDR3: TGTGCCTGGAGTTCTTTAGCGGGGGGCACAGATACGCAGTATTTT. This rearrangement joins TRBV30 to TRBJ2-3; TRBD2 matches 9 bases. The CDR3 has 15 amino acids. Germline V gives CDR1 GTSNPN, CDR2 SVGIG (reference sequence). Unmatched junction bases numbered 4, after V lost 2 bases and J lost 1 base.

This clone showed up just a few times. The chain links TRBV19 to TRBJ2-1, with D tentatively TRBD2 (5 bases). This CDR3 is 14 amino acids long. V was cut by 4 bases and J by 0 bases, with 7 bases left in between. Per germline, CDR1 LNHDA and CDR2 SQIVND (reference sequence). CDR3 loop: CASSTGSSYNEQFF. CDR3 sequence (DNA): TGTGCCAGTAGTACGGGGAGCTCCTACAATGAGCAGTTCTTC.

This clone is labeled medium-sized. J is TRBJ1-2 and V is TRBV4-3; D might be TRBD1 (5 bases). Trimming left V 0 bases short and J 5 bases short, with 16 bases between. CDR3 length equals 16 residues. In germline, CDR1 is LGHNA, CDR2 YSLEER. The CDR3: CASSQEAAQGWYGYTF. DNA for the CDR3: TGCGCCAGCAGCCAAGAAGCCGCCCAGGGTTGGTATGGCTACACCTTC.